This T cell receptor beta chain was observed in a study of Ad26.COV2.S vaccination and SARS-CoV-2 variants. This CDR3 spans 15 amino acids. Germline V gene data show CDR1 as MNHNY and CDR2 as SVGAGI (reference sequence). Trimming left V 5 bases short and J 4 bases short, with 17 bases between. Generated by immunoSEQ multiplex PCR, the TCRdb table keeps only in-frame clones and is missing some. The table records about 350,000 clones, approximately 90% of them present only once. Treatment here: approximately 18 received Ad26.COV2.S at low or high dose, single or two shots; five or six received placebo; per-sample allocation not given. Following the first vaccine or placebo injection, samples were taken on day 63.

The source of this sequence is a person aged 18-60 years who received the Ad26.COV2.S COVID-19 vaccine or a placebo. The chain joins TRBV6-6 to TRBJ1-2; D may be TRBD1 (6 bases). Sequenced material: peripheral blood, taken in a trial of Ad26.COV2.S vaccine versus placebo. The CDR3 DNA reads as TGTGCCAGCAGTGCGGCCGGGGGGGCCGGCTATGGCTACACCTTC. Translation gives CASSAAGGAGYGYTF.